Below, one TCR beta chain is given with its context. Its antigen is unidentified. This entry comes from a study of OX40 agonist ivuxolimab in advanced cancers. Study at large: People who had prior anti-PD-1, anti-PD-L1 or anti-CTLA-4 therapy could take part, and approximately 44% had some. Broader study findings: The average count of expanded clones was higher among CD8+ T cells than among CD4+. Specificity for antigen went undetermined in the expanded peripheral T cells. Partly responding patients at 0.1-3.0 mg/kg showed some of the smallest clonal expansion.

Germline V gene data show CDR1 as MNHEY and CDR2 as SVGAGI. V lost 5 bases and J lost 3; bases outside the gene matches: 8. The CDR3 length is 15 residues. Libraries were prepared by immunoSEQ multiplex PCR; TCRdb keeps only in-frame clonotypes and omits some of them. The data hold 36,000 or so clones, with around 82% observed a single time. Sample: CD4+ or CD8+ T cells sorted from blood, taken in a trial of the OX40 agonist ivuxolimab. This TCR was sampled from an adult with an advanced solid tumor such as melanoma, head and neck, liver or kidney cancer. The V and J genes are TRBV6-5 and TRBJ2-5; 8 nucleotides line up with TRBD2. DNA for the CDR3: TGTGCCAGCAGTCTCGCGGGGGGTGATGAAGAGACCCAGTACTTC. This sequence encodes CASSLAGGDEETQYF.